The clone carrying this T cell receptor beta chain was seen a few times. The antigen is unknown. V trimming: 2 bases; J trimming: 3 bases; junction bases outside the gene matches: 3. CDR1 MNHEY and CDR2 SVGEGT come from the germline V gene. CDR3 length equals 15 residues. This specimen comes from a study of T-cell memory formation after mild COVID-19. Study summary: TCR clusters largely stayed donor specific.

Study observations and caveats: Day 15 to 85 contracting clones showed balanced CD4/CD8; day 15 to 37 expanders favored CD4+. Largely, contracting CD4+ clones fell within CM and EM, and contracting CD8+ clones within EMRA.

5'RACE primed at constant segments yielded TCR alpha and TCR beta cDNA libraries bearing sample barcodes and UMIs. TCRdb ran MiXCR on the 5' RACE reads and lists one entry per CDR3 protein. The sample yields approximately 200,000 distinct CDR3 sequences, 15% to 20% seen once. This TCR was recovered from an adult woman who had mild COVID-19 (a few samples of this study predate the infection). Cell type and time point are not known. Source material: PBMCs or a T cell subset sorted from them (not recorded which). The V gene is TRBV6-2 or TRBV6-3, the J gene TRBJ2-1; 8 bases align to TRBD1. This chain's CDR3 is CASSYPGGSYNEQFF. CDR3 bases: TGTGCCAGCAGTTACCCAGGGGGCAGCTACAATGAGCAGTTCTTC.